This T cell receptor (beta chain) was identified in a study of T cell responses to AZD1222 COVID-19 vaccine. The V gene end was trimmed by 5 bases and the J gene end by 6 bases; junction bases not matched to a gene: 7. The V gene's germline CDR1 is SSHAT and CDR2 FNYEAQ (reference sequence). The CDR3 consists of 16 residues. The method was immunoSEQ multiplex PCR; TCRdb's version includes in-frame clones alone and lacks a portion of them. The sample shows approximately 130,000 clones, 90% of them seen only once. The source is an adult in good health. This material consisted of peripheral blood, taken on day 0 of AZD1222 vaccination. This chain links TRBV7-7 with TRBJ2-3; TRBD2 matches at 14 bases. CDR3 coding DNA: TGTGCCAGCAGCATTGGACTAGCGGGGGGCGGGGATACGCAGTATTTT. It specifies CASSIGLAGGGDTQYF.